What follows are 25 T cell receptor beta chains derived from one specimen sequenced in a study of beta chain features in type 1 diabetes. Study conclusions and caveats: The study found moderately but significantly shorter TCRB CDR3s in all four CD4+ subsets of Type 1 diabetes patients.

Sequencing targeted expressed TCRB transcripts, as all isolated RNA had been reverse transcribed. Here immunoSEQ multiplex PCR was the method, and the copy in TCRdb shows in-frame clones only, minus some. The sample records under 350,000 clones, 24% being singletons. The antigens of these receptors remain unknown. Material: naive CD4+ T cells from blood. Receptors originate from a woman in her thirties with type 1 diabetes.

V usage is TRBV2 and J usage is TRBJ2-5, with D unclear. The length of the CDR3 is 15 residues. V lost 3 bases and J 4 bases, leaving 15 bases between the germline ends. CDR1 is SNHLY, CDR2 FYNNEI, per germline. In DNA form, the CDR3 reads TGTGCCAGCAGTGATCGGGTGGCTCGGCGAGAGACCCAGTACTTC. It yields the protein CASSDRVARRETQYF.

The rearrangement links TRBV5-1 to TRBJ2-1, with 7 positions matching TRBD1. J was trimmed by 5 bases and V by 4 bases; bases with no gene match: 3. CDR3 size: 13 residues. CDR1 and CDR2 (germline): SGHRS, YFSETQ. The CDR3 reads CASSKGQNNEQFF. DNA for the CDR3: TGCGCCAGCAGCAAGGGACAGAACAATGAGCAGTTCTTC.

The genes are TRBV7-3 and TRBJ2-1; maybe TRBD2 (6 bases). Trimming took 5 bases from V and 1 from J, leaving 12 bases between them. The CDR3 totals 15 residues. The V gene's germline CDR1 is SGHTA and CDR2 FQGTGA. CDR3 coding DNA: TGTGCCAGCAGCATACTAGCACAGTCCTACAATGAGCAGTTCTTC. Protein: CASSILAQSYNEQFF.

The chain is built from TRBV29-1 and TRBJ1-2; D perhaps matches TRBD1 (5 bases). The CDR3 contains 13 residues. Between the trimmed V and J ends, which lost 6 bases and 3 bases, there was a span of 14 bases. The V gene's germline CDR1 is SQVTM and CDR2 ANQGSEA. As DNA, the CDR3 is TGCAGCGTCGGGGCGGGGGGGGACTATGGCTACACCTTC. It yields the protein CSVGAGGDYGYTF.

This clone has only a few counts. The chain couples TRBV15 to TRBJ2-2, with 8 nucleotides matching TRBD2. This CDR3 spans 17 amino acids. In germline, CDR1 is LNHNV, CDR2 YYDKDF (reference sequence). V shed 1 base and J 4 bases; nucleotides not matched to a gene: 8. The CDR3 protein is CATSRAGAGAGTGELFF. CDR3 in DNA: TGTGCCACCAGCAGAGCTGGAGCGGGAGCAGGCACCGGGGAGCTGTTTTTT.

V and J are TRBV29-1 and TRBJ2-7; no clear D gene. The CDR3 sequence is 11 residues long. From germline, CDR1 is SQVTM and CDR2 ANQGSEA. Deletions cut 6 bases from V and 6 bases from J, with 12 bases between. This CDR3 reads CSVTVQAEQYF. The CDR3 region has the DNA TGCAGCGTGACGGTCCAGGCCGAGCAGTACTTC.

V and J are TRBV6-5 and TRBJ1-2, with D perhaps TRBD1 (6 bases). CDR1 is MNHEY and CDR2 is SVGAGI in the germline V gene. The CDR3 contains 14 residues. The ends were cut back, 5 bases at V and 8 bases at J, with 18 bases in the middle. This CDR3 reads CASSTIGQLWGYTF. As DNA, the CDR3 is TGTGCCAGCAGTACAATCGGACAGCTGTGGGGCTACACCTTC.

The CDR3 coding sequence is TGTGCCAGCTCACCCGGGGTAGCGGGAGGAAATGAGCAGTTCTTC. This gives the protein CASSPGVAGGNEQFF. V and J are TRBV18 and TRBJ2-1, with 10 bases aligning to TRBD2. The CDR3 totals 15 residues. Germline V gene lookup returns CDR1 KGHSH and CDR2 LQKENI. The trim removed 3 bases at V and 7 bases at J, leaving 6 bases unmatched.

This clone was detected a few times. The chain couples TRBV2 to TRBJ2-5; tentative D call: TRBD2 (6 bases). Deletions cut 7 bases from V and 6 bases from J, with 18 bases between. Germline V gene sequence: CDR1 SNHLY, CDR2 FYNNEI. The CDR3 is 14 amino acids. CDR3 sequence (DNA): TGTGCCAGCACGGAGGGCGGAGTTGGAAAGACCCAGTACTTC. Protein: CASTEGGVGKTQYF.

The table lists this clone with a few counts. CDR3 sequence: CSVEENRNYGYTF. CDR3 sequence (DNA): TGCAGCGTTGAAGAAAACAGAAACTATGGCTACACCTTC. The chain joins TRBV29-1 to TRBJ1-2; no firm D call. This CDR3 spans 13 amino acids. Trimming stripped 0 bases from V and 2 bases from J, with 7 bases between. The germline gives CDR1 SQVTM, CDR2 ANQGSEA.

The gene calls are TRBV30 and TRBJ2-7; 8 bases line up with TRBD2. The V gene end was trimmed by 4 bases and the J gene end by 4 bases; junction bases not matched to a gene: 6. The CDR3 runs to 13 residues. The germline V gene has CDR1 GTSNPN and CDR2 SVGIG (reference sequence). In DNA form, the CDR3 reads TGTGCCTGGAATTTCGGGAGGGTGTACGAGCAGTACTTC. Translation: CAWNFGRVYEQYF. Complete variable domain (other parts from reference TRBV30 and TRBJ2-7): SQTIHQWPATLVQPVGSPLSLECTVEGTSNPNLYWYRQAAGRGLQLLFYSVGIGQISSEVPQNLSASRPQDRQFILSSKKLLLSDSGFYLCAWNFGRVYEQYFGPGTRLTVT.

This clone was seen a few times. J is TRBJ1-3 and V is TRBV29-1; TRBD1 might be the D (5 bases). V was trimmed by 7 bases and J by 1 base, leaving 8 bases between them. CDR1 and CDR2 from the germline V gene are SQVTM and ANQGSEA. The CDR3 has 12 residues. The CDR3 DNA follows: TGCAGCGCCTCAGGGTCTGGAAACACCATATATTTT. It translates to CSASGSGNTIYF.

This clone was picked up a small number of times. This rearrangement joins TRBV4-1 to TRBJ2-1, with 9 bases aligning to TRBD2. Trimming cost V 4 bases and J 7 bases; bases outside gene matches: 14. The CDR3 covers 17 residues. Germline CDR1 MGHRA, CDR2 YSYEKL. CDR3 nucleotide sequence: TGCGCCAGCAGCCTCGGCCCGAGTGCGGGAGGGAAAAATGAGCAGTTCTTC. Its translation: CASSLGPSAGGKNEQFF.

As for this clone: This sample also contains other DNA sequences that code for the same CDR3. The J gene is TRBJ2-1, the V gene TRBV5-1, with D possibly TRBD2 on 5 matching bases. The V end lost 4 bases, the J end lost 0 bases, and 8 bases lay between the germline ends. This CDR3 has 14 residues. Germline CDR1 and CDR2: SGHRS and YFSETQ. CDR3: CASSPGSSYNEQFF. In DNA, the CDR3 is TGCGCCAGCAGCCCGGGGAGCTCCTACAATGAGCAGTTCTTC.

About this clone: One end of the junction does not line up with germline, which may come from a read error. V is TRBV4-1 and J is TRBJ2-7; the D gene is possibly TRBD1 (6 bases). CDR1 is MGHRA and CDR2 is YSYEKL in the germline V gene. CDR3 length: 15 amino acids. The CDR3 DNA sequence: TGTGCCAGCAGCAAGGGCCAGGACAGCTCCTACGAGCAGTACTTC. It yields the protein CASSKGQDSSYEQYF.

The chain carries TRBV27 and TRBJ1-5; D uncertain. The germline gives CDR1 MNHEY, CDR2 SMNVEV (reference sequence). V was clipped by 8 bases and J by 3 bases, with 14 bases between them. This CDR3 has 14 amino acids. CDR3 nucleotide sequence: TGTGCCAGCCAAGAGAATCGGGACAATCAGCCCCAGCATTTT. Its translation is CASQENRDNQPQHF.

The chain has TRBV5-1 and TRBJ2-1; 7 nucleotides match TRBD1. The junction had 4 bases not matched to a gene; V was cut back by 4 bases and J by 3 bases. From germline, CDR1 is SGHRS and CDR2 YFSETQ. This CDR3 spans 14 amino acids. In nucleotides, the CDR3 is TGCGCCAGCAGCCAACGGGACAGCTACAATGAGCAGTTCTTC. Translated: CASSQRDSYNEQFF.

This chain links TRBV29-1 with TRBJ2-4; the match to TRBD1 covers 7 bases. The germline gives CDR1 SQVTM, CDR2 ANQGSEA. J was trimmed by 5 bases and V by 5 bases; bases with no gene match: 9. The length of the CDR3 is 14 residues. The CDR3 DNA is TGCAGCGTTTCCGGGACAGCCAACGAAAACATTCAGTACTTC. It codes for CSVSGTANENIQYF.

V and J are TRBV29-1 and TRBJ1-2, with D possibly TRBD1 on 6 matching bases. CDR3 length: 14 residues. Germline CDR1 reads SQVTM; CDR2 reads ANQGSEA. The V gene lost 6 bases and the J gene lost 4 bases, with 18 bases spanning the gap. The CDR3 nucleotides are TGCAGCGTAGACATGATCGGGACATCCTATGGCTACACCTTC. This encodes CSVDMIGTSYGYTF.

This clone appeared a few times. The V and J genes are TRBV29-1 and TRBJ2-2; 8 nucleotides match TRBD2. Germline CDR1 SQVTM, CDR2 ANQGSEA. The CDR3 contains 14 residues. Trimming took 6 bases from V and 2 from J; bases not matched to a gene: 5. CDR3 DNA sequence: TGCAGCGTAGCAGCGGGAGAAAACACCGGGGAGCTGTTTTTT. It is translated as CSVAAGENTGELFF.

The V gene is TRBV7-9, the J gene TRBJ1-2, with 12 bases fitting TRBD1. The CDR3 consists of 14 residues. Germline V gene data show CDR1 as SEHNR and CDR2 as FQNEAQ (reference sequence). V shed 2 bases and J 6 bases; nucleotides not matched to a gene: 1. The CDR3 loop reads CASSLRDRGHGYTF. In DNA, the CDR3 is TGTGCCAGCAGCTTAAGGGACAGGGGGCATGGCTACACCTTC.

The chain has TRBV6-5 and TRBJ1-5; maybe TRBD1 (6 bases). This CDR3 contains 15 residues. Germline CDR1 and CDR2: MNHEY and SVGAGI. Trimming stripped 3 bases from V and 5 bases from J, with 14 bases between. CDR3 nucleotide sequence: TGTGCCAGCAGTTATACGGGGGGCTGGGATCAGCCCCAGCATTTT. This translates into CASSYTGGWDQPQHF.

This clone was counted a few times. The chain is built from TRBV27 and TRBJ2-3, with a weak D call TRBD1 (6 bases). V shed 2 bases and J shed 1 base, with 16 bases lying between them. The CDR3 loop spans 17 amino acids. Germline V lookup: CDR1 MNHEY, CDR2 SMNVEV (reference sequence). This chain's CDR3 is CASSLGYRVGGTDTQYF. CDR3 in DNA: TGTGCCAGCAGTTTAGGGTACAGGGTTGGCGGCACAGATACGCAGTATTTT.

This clone came up a few times. The rearrangement links TRBV28 to TRBJ2-7, with D perhaps matching TRBD1 (6 bases). Deletions cut 7 bases from V and 1 base from J, with 11 bases between. Germline CDR1 is MDHEN and CDR2 is SYDVKM. The CDR3 consists of 13 residues. The DNA for the CDR3 is TGTGCCAGCAACGTCAGGGGATCCTACGAGCAGTACTTC. Its protein is CASNVRGSYEQYF.

CDR3: CASSYQHSDPSYEQYF. The CDR3, as DNA: TGTGCCAGCAGTTACCAACATAGCGACCCTTCCTACGAGCAGTACTTC. The chain is built from TRBV6-5 and TRBJ2-7, with D possibly matching TRBD2 (5 bases). There are 16 residues in the CDR3. V gave up 2 bases and J gave up 1 base, with 15 bases separating them. CDR1 is MNHEY, CDR2 SVGAGI, per germline.